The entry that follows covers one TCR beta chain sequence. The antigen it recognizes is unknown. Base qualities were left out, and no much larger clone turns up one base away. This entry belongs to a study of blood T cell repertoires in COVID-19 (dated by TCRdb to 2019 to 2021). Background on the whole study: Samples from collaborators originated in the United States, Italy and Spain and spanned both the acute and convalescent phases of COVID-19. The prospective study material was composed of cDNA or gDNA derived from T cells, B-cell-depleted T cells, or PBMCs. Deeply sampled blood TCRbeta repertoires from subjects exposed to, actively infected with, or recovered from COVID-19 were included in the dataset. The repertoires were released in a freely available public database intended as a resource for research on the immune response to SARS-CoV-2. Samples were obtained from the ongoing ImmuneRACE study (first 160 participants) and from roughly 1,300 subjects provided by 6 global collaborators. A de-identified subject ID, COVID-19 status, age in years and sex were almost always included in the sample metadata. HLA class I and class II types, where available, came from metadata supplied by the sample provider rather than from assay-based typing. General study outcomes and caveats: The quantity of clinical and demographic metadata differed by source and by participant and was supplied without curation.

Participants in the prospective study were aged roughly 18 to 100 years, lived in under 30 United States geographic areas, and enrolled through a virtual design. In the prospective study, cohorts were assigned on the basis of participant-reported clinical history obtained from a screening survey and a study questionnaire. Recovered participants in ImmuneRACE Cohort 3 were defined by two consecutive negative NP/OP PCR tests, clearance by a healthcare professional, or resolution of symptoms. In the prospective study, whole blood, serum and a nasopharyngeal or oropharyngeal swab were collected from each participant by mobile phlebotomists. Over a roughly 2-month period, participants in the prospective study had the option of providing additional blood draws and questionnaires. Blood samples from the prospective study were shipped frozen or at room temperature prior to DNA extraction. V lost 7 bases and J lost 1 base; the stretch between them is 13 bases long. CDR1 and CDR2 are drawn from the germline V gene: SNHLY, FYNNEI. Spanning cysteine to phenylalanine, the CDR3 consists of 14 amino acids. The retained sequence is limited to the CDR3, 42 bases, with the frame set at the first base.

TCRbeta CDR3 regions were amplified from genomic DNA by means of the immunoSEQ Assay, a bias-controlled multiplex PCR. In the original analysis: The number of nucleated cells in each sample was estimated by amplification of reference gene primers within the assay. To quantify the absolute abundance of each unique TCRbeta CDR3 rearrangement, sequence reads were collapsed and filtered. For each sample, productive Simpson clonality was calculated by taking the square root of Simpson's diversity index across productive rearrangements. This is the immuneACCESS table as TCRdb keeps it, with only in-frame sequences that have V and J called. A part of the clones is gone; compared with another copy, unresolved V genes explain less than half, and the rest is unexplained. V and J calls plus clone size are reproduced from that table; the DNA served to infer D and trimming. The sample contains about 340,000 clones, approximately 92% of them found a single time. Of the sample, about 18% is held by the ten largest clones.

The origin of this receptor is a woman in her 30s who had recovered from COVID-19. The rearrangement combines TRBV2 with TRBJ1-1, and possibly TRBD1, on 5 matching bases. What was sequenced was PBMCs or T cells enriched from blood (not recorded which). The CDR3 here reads CASKVGGPNTEAFF. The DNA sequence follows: TGTGCCAGCAAGGTGGGGGGTCCGAACACTGAAGCTTTCTTT.